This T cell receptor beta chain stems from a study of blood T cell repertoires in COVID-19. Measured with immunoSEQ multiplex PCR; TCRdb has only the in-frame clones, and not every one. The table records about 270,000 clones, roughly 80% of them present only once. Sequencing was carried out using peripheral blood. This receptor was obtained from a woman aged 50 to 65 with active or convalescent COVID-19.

Written as DNA, the CDR3 is TGTGCCACCAGTGATGGAACAGGGGGCTCCTACAATGAGCAGTTCTTC. It translates to CATSDGTGGSYNEQFF. The V call is TRBV24-1, the J call TRBJ2-1; 8 bases map to TRBD1. Looked up from germline, CDR1 is KGHDR and CDR2 is SFDVKD. The CDR3 totals 16 residues. Trimming removed 3 bases from V and 0 bases from J; junction bases left unmatched: 3.